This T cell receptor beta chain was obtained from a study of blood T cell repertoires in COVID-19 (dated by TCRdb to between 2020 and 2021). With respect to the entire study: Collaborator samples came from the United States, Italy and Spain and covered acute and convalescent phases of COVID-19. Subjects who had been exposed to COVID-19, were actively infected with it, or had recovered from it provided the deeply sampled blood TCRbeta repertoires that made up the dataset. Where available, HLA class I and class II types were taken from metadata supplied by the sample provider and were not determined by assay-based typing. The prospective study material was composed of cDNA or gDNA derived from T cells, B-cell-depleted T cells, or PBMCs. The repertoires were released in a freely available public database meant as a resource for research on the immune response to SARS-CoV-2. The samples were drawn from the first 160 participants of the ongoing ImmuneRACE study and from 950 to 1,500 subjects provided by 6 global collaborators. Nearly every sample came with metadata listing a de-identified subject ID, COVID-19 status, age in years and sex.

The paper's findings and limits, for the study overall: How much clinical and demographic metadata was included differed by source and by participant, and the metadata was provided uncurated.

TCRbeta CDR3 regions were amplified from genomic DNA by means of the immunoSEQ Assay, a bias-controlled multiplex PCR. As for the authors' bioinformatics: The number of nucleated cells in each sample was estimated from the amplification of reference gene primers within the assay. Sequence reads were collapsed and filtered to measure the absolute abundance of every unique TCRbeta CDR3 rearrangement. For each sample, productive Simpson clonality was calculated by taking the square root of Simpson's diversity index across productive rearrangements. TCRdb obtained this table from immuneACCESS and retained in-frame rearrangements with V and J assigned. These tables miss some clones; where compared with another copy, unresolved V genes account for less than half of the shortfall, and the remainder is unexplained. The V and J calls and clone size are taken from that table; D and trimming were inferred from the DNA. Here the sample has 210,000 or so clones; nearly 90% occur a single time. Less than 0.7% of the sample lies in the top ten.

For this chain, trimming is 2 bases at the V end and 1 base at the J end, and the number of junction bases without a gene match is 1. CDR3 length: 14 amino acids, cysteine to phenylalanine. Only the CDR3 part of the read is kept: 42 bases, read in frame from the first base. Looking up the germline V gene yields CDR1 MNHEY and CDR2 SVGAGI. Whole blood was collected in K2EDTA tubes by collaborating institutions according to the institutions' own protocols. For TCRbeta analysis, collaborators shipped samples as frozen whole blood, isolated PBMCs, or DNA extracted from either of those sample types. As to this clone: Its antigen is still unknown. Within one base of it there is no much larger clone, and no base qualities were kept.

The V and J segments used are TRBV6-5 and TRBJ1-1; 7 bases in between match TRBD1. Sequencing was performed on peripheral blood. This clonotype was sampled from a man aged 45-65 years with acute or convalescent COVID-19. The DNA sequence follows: TGTGCCAGCAGTTACACAGGGGAGAACACTGAAGCTTTCTTT. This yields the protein CASSYTGENTEAFF.